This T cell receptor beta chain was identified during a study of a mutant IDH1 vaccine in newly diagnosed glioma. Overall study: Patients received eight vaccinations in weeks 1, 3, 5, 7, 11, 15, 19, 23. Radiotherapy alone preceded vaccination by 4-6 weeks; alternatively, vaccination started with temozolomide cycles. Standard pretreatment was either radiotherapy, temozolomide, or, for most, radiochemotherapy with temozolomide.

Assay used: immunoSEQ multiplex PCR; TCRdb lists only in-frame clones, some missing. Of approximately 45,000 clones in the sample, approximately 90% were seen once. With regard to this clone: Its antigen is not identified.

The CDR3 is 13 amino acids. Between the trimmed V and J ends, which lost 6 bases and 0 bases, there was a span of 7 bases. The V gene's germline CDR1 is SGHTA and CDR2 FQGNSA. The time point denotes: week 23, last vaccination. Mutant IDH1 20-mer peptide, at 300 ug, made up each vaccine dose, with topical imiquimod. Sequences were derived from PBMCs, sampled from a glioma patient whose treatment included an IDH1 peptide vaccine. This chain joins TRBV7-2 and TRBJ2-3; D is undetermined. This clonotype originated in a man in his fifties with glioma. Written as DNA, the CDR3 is TGTGCCAGCAGAATCGGTAGCACAGATACGCAGTATTTT. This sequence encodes CASRIGSTDTQYF.